The T cell receptor beta chain under discussion was sequenced for a study of cytomegalovirus exposure and HLA in healthy donors. The germline V and J ends were trimmed by 6 bases and 0 bases, with 13 bases remaining between them. CDR1 SNHLY and CDR2 FYNNEI come from the germline V gene. The CDR3 has 15 residues. Overall study results and limits: Later on, an analysis found that several of the most significant clusters appeared to be linked to common viral pathogens, which included parvovirus B19.

A note on this clone: What it binds is unknown.

PCR primers comprised 60 Vbeta and 13 Jbeta primers. The method was immunoSEQ multiplex PCR; TCRdb's version includes in-frame clones alone and lacks a portion of them. This sample has around 140,000 clones; 75% occur once, and the top ten carry roughly 7.3%. Sequencing was done on a sample of PBMCs. The receptor was derived from a man aged 25 to 45 in good health and CMV-seronegative. The chain uses TRBV2 and TRBJ2-3, with D perhaps matching TRBD2 (6 bases). The CDR3: CASSGSRRSTDTQYF. The CDR3 coding sequence is TGTGCCAGCAGCGGGAGCCGGCGGAGCACAGATACGCAGTATTTT.